This T cell receptor beta chain was observed in a study of T cells after yellow fever vaccination. Whole-study context: It was SMART-Seq v4 Ultra Low Input that prepared the fractions with low cell numbers.

In its sample, this clonotype was seen many times. Its antigen remains unknown. From the 5' RACE reads, TCRdb called clonotypes with MiXCR, one entry per CDR3 protein. The sample contains about 260,000 distinct CDR3 sequences, about 5.2% of which appear only once. Germline CDR1 SGHVS, CDR2 FQNEAQ. This CDR3 is built from 13 residues. Trimming shortened V by 5 bases and J by 1 base, and 8 bases separated the two germline ends. Whole-study findings and limits: Overall, a small share of clonotypes was seen in both CD4 and CD8 compartments.

The V and J genes are TRBV7-8 and TRBJ1-1; D ambiguous. This TCR was sampled from a young man who received the YFV17D yellow fever vaccine. The sample was CD4+ T cells sorted from PBMCs, taken on the day of the yellow fever booster vaccination. CDR3 sequence reads: CASSSSRNTEAFF. The CDR3 DNA is TGTGCCAGCAGCAGTTCGAGGAACACTGAAGCTTTCTTT.